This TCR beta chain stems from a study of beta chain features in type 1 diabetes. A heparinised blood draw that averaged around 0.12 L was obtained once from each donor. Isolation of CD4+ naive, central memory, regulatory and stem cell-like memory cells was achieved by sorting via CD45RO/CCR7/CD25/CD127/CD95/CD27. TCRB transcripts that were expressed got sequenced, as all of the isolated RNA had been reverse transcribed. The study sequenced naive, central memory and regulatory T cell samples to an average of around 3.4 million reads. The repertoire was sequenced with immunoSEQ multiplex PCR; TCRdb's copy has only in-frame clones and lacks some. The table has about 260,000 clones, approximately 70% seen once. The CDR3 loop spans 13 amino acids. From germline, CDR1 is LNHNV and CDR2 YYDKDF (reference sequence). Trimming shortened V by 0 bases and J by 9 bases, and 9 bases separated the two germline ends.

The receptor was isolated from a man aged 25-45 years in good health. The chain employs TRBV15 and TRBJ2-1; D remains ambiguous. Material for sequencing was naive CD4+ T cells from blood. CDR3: CATSRDLEREQFF. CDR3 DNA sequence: TGTGCCACCAGCAGAGATCTGGAACGTGAGCAGTTCTTC.